These T cell receptor beta chains were read from a single sample in a study of tumor and adjacent non-tumor tissue in lung cancer. TCRdb called the multiplex PCR reads again in MiXCR, with one record for every CDR3 protein. Seen here are more than 60,000 distinct CDR3 sequences, more than 65% observed once, and the top ten hold 45%. Sequencing was carried out using distant non-tumor lung tissue. The origin of the receptors is a man between 60 and 75 years old with non-small cell lung cancer. Both conserved end residues are part of each CDR3. A D gene is named only where the DNA matches it firmly. The size field is filled for only some rows; it gives once, few, many or a size class.

d_call j_call v_call clone_size cdr3_nt cdr3_aa
NA TRBJ1-5 TRBV6-1 NA TGTGCTAGCAGTCCCCCGATGTTCAATAGCAATCACCCCCAGCACTTT CASSPPMFNSNHPQHF
NA TRBJ1-4 TRBV21-1 few TGTGTCAGCAGTTCGGAACAAGAAAAACTGTTTTTT CVSSSEQEKLFF
NA TRBJ2-7 TRBV6-2/TRBV6-3 NA TGTGCCAGTAGTTCGCTAGCGAGTCAGTACGAGCAGTACTTC CASSSLASQYEQYF
NA TRBJ2-5 TRBV5-6 once TGTGCCAGCAGCTTGGACGAGACCCGGTATTTC CASSLDETRYF
TRBD1 TRBJ2-4 TRBV5-4 NA TGTGCCAGCAGCTTGGGAAGGGACAGGGATTACAAAATCATCCAGTACTTC CASSLGRDRDYKIIQYF
NA TRBJ1-4 TRBV4-2 NA TGTGCCAGCAACCAAGTTCCGACACTCCCTACAACTAATGAAAAACTGTTTTTT CASNQVPTLPTTNEKLFF
NA TRBJ1-1 TRBV24-1 many TGTGTCACCAGTGAAACCCGAACACCGCTGAACACTGAAGCTTTCTTT CVTSETRTPLNTEAFF
NA TRBJ2-5 TRBV5-6 NA TGTGACAGCAGCTTCCGGTTCCAAGAGATCCAGTACTTC CDSSFRFQEIQYF
NA TRBJ1-1 TRBV6-4 NA TGTGCCAGCAGGGACCAAGGGGTCTGGGATGAAGCTTTATTT CASRDQGVWDEALF
NA TRBJ2-5 TRBV6-5 NA TGTGCCAGTGCCTCGGGCGATGAGACCCAATACTTC CASASGDETQYF
NA TRBJ2-7 TRBV20-1 NA TGCAGTGCTAGAGTGGTGGGGGCAATCGAGCAGTACTTC CSARVVGAIEQYF
NA TRBJ2-1 TRBV11-1 once TGTGTCAGCAGATTCGACACCCATAGCACCAATGAGCAGTTCTTC CVSRFDTHSTNEQFF
TRBD2 TRBJ2-7 TRBV20-1 NA TGCAGCGCCCTGTCCCCCCCCCGGGTTGGGACTAGCGGGAGGGCCCTTCCTCACGAGCAGTACTTC CSALSPPRVGTSGRALPHEQYF
NA TRBJ2-1 TRBV5-1 NA TGCGCCAGCAGCTTGTGTGCGGGGTCCTCCAATGAACAGTTCTTC CASSLCAGSSNEQFF
TRBD1 TRBJ1-5 TRBV28 NA TGTGCCAGCAGTTTATTGGGCAGGGGGTGGCGGCCCCGGCATTTT CASSLLGRGWRPRHF
NA TRBJ2-1 TRBV4-1 NA TGCGCCAGCAGTCAATCCCCCGTCGTAGCGGCTGACTACAATGAGCAGTTCTTC CASSQSPVVAADYNEQFF
NA TRBJ2-5 TRBV11-1 NA TGTGCCAGCAGCAGAGACACGTACCGAGAGATCAAGTACTTC CASSRDTYREIKYF
TRBD1 TRBJ2-7 TRBV6-5 many TGTGCCAGCAGGCCTGACAGGGGCCGACAATTCTACGAGCAGTACTTC CASRPDRGRQFYEQYF
NA TRBJ2-2 TRBV5-6 NA TGTACCAGCAGCTTGGCGTGGGGGCCCTGGGAGCTGTTTTTT CTSSLAWGPWELFF
NA TRBJ2-7 TRBV6-5 NA TGTGCTAGCAGCCGAGTCGGTGGCGGGAACTCCTACGAGCAGTACTTC CASSRVGGGNSYEQYF
NA TRBJ1-1 TRBV4-1 once TGCGCCAGTAGCCAAGATGTAGACTCAGAAGCTTTCTTT CASSQDVDSEAFF
NA TRBJ2-3 TRBV4-1 many TGCGCCAGCACCCCCCTAGGCAGCACAGATACGCAGTATTTT CASTPLGSTDTQYF
TRBD1 TRBJ2-1 TRBV6-1 many TGTGCCAGCAATCCTCGACGGGGACAGGCGAATACCAATGAGCAGTTCTTC CASNPRRGQANTNEQFF
TRBD1 TRBJ2-7 TRBV4-2 NA TGTGCCAGCAGCCCAAATCCACCTGGGGACAGGTTTTCCTACGAGCAGTACTTC CASSPNPPGDRFSYEQYF
NA TRBJ1-1 TRBV6-5 NA TGTTCCAGTAATTACGGCGGTCAGGTGTCCACTGAAGCTTTCTTT CSSNYGGQVSTEAFF
TRBD1 TRBJ2-2 TRBV5-6 NA TGTGCCAGTAGCCTTTGGACAGGGCCTACCGGGGAGCTGTTTTTT CASSLWTGPTGELFF